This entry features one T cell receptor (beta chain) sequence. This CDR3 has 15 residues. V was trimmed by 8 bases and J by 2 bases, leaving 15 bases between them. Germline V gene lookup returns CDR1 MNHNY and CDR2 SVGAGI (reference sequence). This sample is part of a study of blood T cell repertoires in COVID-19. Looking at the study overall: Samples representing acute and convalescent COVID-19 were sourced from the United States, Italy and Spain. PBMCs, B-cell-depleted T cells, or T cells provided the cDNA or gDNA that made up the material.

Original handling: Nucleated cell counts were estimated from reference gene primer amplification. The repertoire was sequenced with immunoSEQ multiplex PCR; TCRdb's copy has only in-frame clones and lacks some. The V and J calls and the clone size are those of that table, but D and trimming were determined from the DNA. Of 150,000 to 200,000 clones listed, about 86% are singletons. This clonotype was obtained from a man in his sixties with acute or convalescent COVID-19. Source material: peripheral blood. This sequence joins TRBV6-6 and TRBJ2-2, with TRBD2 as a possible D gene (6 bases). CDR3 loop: CASRPPGLNTGELFF. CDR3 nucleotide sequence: TGTGCCAGCCGACCCCCGGGACTCAACACCGGGGAGCTGTTTTTT.